The present T cell receptor (beta chain) was sequenced within a study of blood T cell repertoires in COVID-19. Study context: Material from acute and convalescent COVID-19 was sourced from the United States, Italy and Spain. Nucleic acid was either cDNA or gDNA, and it came from T cells, B-cell-depleted T cells, or PBMCs.

Only in-frame clones appear in the TCRdb table, and some are missing; sequencing was by immunoSEQ multiplex PCR. Among a few hundred thousand clones listed, roughly 89% were seen once. The specimen was PBMCs or T cells enriched from blood (not recorded which). This clonotype originated in a woman younger than 30 with acute COVID-19.

CDR3 in DNA: TGCGCCAGCAGCTTGAACCCGGGACTAGCGGTCTCCTACGAGCAGTACTTC. Amino acid sequence: CASSLNPGLAVSYEQYF. This chain uses TRBV5-1 with TRBJ2-7; TRBD2 matches 11 bases. Trimming cost V 1 base and J 0 bases; bases outside gene matches: 6. The CDR3 has 17 residues. CDR1 and CDR2 from the germline V gene are SGHRS and YFSETQ.